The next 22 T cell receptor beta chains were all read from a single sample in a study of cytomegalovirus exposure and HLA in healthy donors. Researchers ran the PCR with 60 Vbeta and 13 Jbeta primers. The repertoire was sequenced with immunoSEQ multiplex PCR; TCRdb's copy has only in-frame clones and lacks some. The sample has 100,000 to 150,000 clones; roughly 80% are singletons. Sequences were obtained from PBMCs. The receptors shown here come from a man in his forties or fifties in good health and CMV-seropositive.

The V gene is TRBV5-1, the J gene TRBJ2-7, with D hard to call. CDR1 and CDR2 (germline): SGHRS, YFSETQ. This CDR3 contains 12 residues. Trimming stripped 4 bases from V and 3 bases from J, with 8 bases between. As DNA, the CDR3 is TGCGCCAGCAGCCCAGGCGACTACGAGCAGTACTTC. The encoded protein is CASSPGDYEQYF.

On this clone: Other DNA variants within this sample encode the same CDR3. The CDR3 bases are TGCGCCAGCAGCTTGGGGCAGGGGACTGAAAAACTGTTTTTT. This translates into CASSLGQGTEKLFF. The chain is built from TRBV5-1 and TRBJ1-4, with D maybe TRBD1 (6 bases). The germline V gene has CDR1 SGHRS and CDR2 YFSETQ. V was cut by 0 bases and J by 7 bases, with 10 bases left in between. The CDR3 covers 14 residues.

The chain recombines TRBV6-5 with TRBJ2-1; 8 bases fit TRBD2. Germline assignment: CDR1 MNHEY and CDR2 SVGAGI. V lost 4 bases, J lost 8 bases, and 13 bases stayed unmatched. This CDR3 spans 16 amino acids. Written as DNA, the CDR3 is TGTGCCAGCAGTTTCACGCCGGGACTAGGGGTAGATGAGCAGTTCTTC. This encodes CASSFTPGLGVDEQFF.

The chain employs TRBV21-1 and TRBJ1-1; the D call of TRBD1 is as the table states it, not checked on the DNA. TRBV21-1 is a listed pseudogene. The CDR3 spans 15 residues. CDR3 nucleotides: TGTGCCAGCAGCACCAGGGACAGGACGTTCAGAGAAGCTTTCTTT. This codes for CASSTRDRTFREAFF.

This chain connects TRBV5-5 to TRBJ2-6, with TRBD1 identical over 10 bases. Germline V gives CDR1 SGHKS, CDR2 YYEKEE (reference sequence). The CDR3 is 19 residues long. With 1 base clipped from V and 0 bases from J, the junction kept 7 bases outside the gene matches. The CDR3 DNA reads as TGTGCCAGCAGCTTGCTACGGGACAGGGGTTACTCTGGGGCCAACGTCCTGACTTTC. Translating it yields CASSLLRDRGYSGANVLTF.

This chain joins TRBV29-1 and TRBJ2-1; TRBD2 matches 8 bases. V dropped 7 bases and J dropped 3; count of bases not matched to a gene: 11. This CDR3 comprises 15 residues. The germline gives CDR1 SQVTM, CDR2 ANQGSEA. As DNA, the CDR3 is TGCAGCGCTGCCGAGGCGGGGGGAAGCTACAATGAGCAGTTCTTC. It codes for CSAAEAGGSYNEQFF.

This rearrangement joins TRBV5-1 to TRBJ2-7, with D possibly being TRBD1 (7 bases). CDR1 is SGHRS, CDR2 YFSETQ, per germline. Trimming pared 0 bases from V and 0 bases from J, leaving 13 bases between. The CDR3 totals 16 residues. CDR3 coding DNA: TGCGCCAGCAGCTTGGCGGAGGGGGCGAACTCCTACGAGCAGTACTTC. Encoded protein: CASSLAEGANSYEQYF.

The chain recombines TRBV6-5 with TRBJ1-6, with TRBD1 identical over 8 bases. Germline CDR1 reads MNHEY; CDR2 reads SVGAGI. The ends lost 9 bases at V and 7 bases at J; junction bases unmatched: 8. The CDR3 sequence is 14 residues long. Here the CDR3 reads CASRLQGGNSPLHF. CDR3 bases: TGTGCCAGTAGGTTACAGGGGGGCAATTCACCCCTCCACTTT.

The CDR3 coding sequence is TGCGCCAGCAGCCAAGACCGTGGGGGACAGGGGTTCGTACGTGAAAAACTGTTTTTT. Encoded protein: CASSQDRGGQGFVREKLFF. This chain uses TRBV4-1 with TRBJ1-4; 10 bases are a match to TRBD1. Trimming removed 0 bases from V and 7 bases from J; junction bases left unmatched: 14. Germline V gene lookup returns CDR1 MGHRA and CDR2 YSYEKL. This CDR3 has 19 residues.

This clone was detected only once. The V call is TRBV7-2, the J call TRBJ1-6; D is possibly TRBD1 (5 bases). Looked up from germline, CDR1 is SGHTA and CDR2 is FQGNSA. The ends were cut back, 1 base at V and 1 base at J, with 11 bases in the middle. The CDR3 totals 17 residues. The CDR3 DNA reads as TGTGCCAGCAGCTTAGGAAGCGGGGGTTCCTATAATTCACCCCTCCACTTT. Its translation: CASSLGSGGSYNSPLHF.

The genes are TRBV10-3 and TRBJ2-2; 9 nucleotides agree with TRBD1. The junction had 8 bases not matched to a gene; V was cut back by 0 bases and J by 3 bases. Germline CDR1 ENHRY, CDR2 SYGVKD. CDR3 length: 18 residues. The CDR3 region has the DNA TGTGCCATCAGTGAGTCTATTGGGACAGGGCGATACACCGGGGAGCTGTTTTTT. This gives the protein CAISESIGTGRYTGELFF.

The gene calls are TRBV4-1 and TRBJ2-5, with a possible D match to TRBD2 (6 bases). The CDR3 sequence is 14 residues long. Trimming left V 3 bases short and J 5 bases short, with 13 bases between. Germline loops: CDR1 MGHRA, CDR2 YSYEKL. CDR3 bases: TGCGCCAGCAGCCAGCTACTAGCACGGGAGACCCAGTACTTC. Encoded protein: CASSQLLARETQYF.

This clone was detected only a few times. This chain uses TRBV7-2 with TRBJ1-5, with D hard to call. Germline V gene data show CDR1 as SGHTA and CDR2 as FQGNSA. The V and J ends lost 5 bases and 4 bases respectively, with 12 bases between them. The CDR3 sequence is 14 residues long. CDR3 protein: CASSPPLRNQPQHF. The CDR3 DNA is TGTGCCAGCAGCCCACCCCTTCGGAATCAGCCCCAGCATTTT.

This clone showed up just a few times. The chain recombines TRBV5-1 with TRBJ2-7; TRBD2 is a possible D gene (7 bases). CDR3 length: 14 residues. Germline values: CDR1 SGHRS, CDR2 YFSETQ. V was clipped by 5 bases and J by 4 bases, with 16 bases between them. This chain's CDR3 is CASRLGGAEYEQYF. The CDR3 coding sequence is TGCGCCAGCAGACTTGGGGGGGCCGAATACGAGCAGTACTTC.

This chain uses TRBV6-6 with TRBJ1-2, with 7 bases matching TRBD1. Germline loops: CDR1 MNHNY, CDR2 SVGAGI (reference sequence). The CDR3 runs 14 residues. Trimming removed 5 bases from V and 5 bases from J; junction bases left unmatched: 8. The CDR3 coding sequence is TGTGCCAGCAGTCAACCGGGACAGCGTTATGGCTACACCTTC. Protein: CASSQPGQRYGYTF.

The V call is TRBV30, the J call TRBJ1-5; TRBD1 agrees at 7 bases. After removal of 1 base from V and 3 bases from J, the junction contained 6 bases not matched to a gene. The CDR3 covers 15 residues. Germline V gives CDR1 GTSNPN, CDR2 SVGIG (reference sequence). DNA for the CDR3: TGTGCCTGGAGTGGTGGGACAGTCTTCAATCAGCCCCAGCATTTT. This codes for CAWSGGTVFNQPQHF. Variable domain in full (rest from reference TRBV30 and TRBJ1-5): SQTIHQWPATLVQPVGSPLSLECTVEGTSNPNLYWYRQAAGRGLQLLFYSVGIGQISSEVPQNLSASRPQDRQFILSSKKLLLSDSGFYLCAWSGGTVFNQPQHFGDGTRLSIL.

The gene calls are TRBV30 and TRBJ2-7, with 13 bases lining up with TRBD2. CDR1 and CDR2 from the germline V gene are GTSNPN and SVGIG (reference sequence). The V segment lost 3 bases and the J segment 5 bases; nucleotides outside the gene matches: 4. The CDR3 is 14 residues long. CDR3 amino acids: CAWSRTSGRHEQYF. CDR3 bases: TGTGCCTGGAGCAGGACTAGCGGGAGACACGAGCAGTACTTC. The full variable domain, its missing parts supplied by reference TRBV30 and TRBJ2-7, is SQTIHQWPATLVQPVGSPLSLECTVEGTSNPNLYWYRQAAGRGLQLLFYSVGIGQISSEVPQNLSASRPQDRQFILSSKKLLLSDSGFYLCAWSRTSGRHEQYFGPGTRLTVT.

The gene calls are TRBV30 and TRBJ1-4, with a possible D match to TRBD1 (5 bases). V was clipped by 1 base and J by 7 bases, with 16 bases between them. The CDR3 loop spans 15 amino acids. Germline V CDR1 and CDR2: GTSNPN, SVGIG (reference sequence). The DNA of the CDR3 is TGTGCCTGGAGTGGCTTCGGGGGTCGGGGTGAAAAACTGTTTTTT. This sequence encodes CAWSGFGGRGEKLFF.

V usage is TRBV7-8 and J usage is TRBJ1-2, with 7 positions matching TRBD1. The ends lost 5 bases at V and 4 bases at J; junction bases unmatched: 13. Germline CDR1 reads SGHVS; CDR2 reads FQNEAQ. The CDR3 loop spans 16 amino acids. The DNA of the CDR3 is TGTGCCAGCAGCGCCGGAGAGGGGGCGCAGGGCTATGGCTACACCTTC. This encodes CASSAGEGAQGYGYTF. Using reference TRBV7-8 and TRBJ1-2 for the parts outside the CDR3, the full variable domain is GAGVSQSPRYKVAKRGQDVALRCDPISGHVSLFWYQQALGQGPEFLTYFQNEAQLDKSGLPSDRFFAERPEGSVSTLKIQRTQQEDSAVYLCASSAGEGAQGYGYTFGSGTRLTVV.

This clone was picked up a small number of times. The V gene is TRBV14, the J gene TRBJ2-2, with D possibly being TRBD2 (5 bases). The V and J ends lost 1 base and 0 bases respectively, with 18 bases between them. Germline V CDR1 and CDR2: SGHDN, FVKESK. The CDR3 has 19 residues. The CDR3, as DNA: TGTGCCAGCAGCCAAGGAGCCCCCCACCCCGGGGCGAACACCGGGGAGCTGTTTTTT. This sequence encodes CASSQGAPHPGANTGELFF. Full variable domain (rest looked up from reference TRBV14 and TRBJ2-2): EAGVTQFPSHSVIEKGQTVTLRCDPISGHDNLYWYRRVMGKEIKFLLHFVKESKQDESGMPNNRFLAERTGGTYSTLKVQPAELEDSGVYFCASSQGAPHPGANTGELFFGEGSRLTVL.

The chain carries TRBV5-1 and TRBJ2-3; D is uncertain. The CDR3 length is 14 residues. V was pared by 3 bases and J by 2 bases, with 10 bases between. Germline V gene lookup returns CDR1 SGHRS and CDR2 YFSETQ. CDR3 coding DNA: TGCGCCAGCAGCTCCCTGGGCTTCACAGATACGCAGTATTTT. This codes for CASSSLGFTDTQYF. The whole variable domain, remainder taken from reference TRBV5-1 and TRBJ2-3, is KAGVTQTPRYLIKTRGQQVTLSCSPISGHRSVSWYQQTPGQGLQFLFEYFSETQRNKGNFPGRFSGRQFSNSRSEMNVSTLELGDSALYLCASSSLGFTDTQYFGPGTRLTVL.

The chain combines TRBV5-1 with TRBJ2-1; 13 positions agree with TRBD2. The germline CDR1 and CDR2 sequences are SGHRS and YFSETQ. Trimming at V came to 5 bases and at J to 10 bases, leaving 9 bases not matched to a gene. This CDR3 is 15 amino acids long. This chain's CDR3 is CASSSTSGGAGEQFF. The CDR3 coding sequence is TGCGCCAGCAGTTCCACTAGCGGGGGGGCAGGGGAGCAGTTCTTC. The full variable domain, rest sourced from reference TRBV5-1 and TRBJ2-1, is KAGVTQTPRYLIKTRGQQVTLSCSPISGHRSVSWYQQTPGQGLQFLFEYFSETQRNKGNFPGRFSGRQFSNSRSEMNVSTLELGDSALYLCASSSTSGGAGEQFFGPGTRLTVL.